These 31 T cell receptor beta chains originate from one sample sequenced in a study of blood T cell repertoires in COVID-19. Clones were sequenced by immunoSEQ multiplex PCR, and TCRdb holds only the in-frame ones, with some missing. The data contain roughly 70,000 clones, 89% of them singletons. The sequenced material came from peripheral blood. The receptors derive from a man older than 75 with acute or convalescent COVID-19.

This chain links TRBV4-1 with TRBJ2-1, with TRBD2 as a possible D gene (5 bases). The CDR3 contains 13 residues. Germline CDR1 is MGHRA and CDR2 is YSYEKL. Trimming stripped 3 bases from V and 5 bases from J, with 8 bases between. CDR3 amino acids: CASSHWEHNEQFF. As DNA, the CDR3 is TGCGCCAGCAGCCATTGGGAGCACAATGAGCAGTTCTTC.

V and J are TRBV27 and TRBJ2-1, with a tentative D call TRBD1 (6 bases). V was clipped by 4 bases and J by 15 bases, with 13 bases between them. Germline V gene data show CDR1 as MNHEY and CDR2 as SMNVEV (reference sequence). This CDR3 has 11 amino acids. The CDR3 spells CASSSTGILFF. The CDR3 DNA sequence: TGTGCCAGCAGTTCAACAGGGATTCTGTTCTTC.

V usage is TRBV6-1 and J usage is TRBJ1-1; D perhaps matches TRBD1 (6 bases). The V and J ends lost 3 bases and 9 bases respectively, with 8 bases between them. Germline CDR1 MNHNS, CDR2 SASEGT. This CDR3 region has 11 residues. CDR3 nucleotides: TGTGCCAGCAGTGATAGGGGGAAAGCTTTCTTT. Protein product: CASSDRGKAFF.

The CDR3, as DNA: TGTGCCACCAGTGTAGGGGGGGACACTGAAGCTTTCTTT. It codes for CATSVGGDTEAFF. V gene TRBV24-1 combines with J gene TRBJ1-1; maybe TRBD1 (6 bases). Trimming removed 5 bases at V and 3 bases at J, with 9 bases between. Germline assignment: CDR1 KGHDR and CDR2 SFDVKD. The length of the CDR3 is 13 residues.

This chain links TRBV5-1 with TRBJ2-1, with 12 positions matching TRBD2. This CDR3 comprises 16 residues. The V gene's germline CDR1 is SGHRS and CDR2 YFSETQ. V lost 4 bases, J lost 5 bases, and 7 bases stayed unmatched. The CDR3: CASSPAGLAGNNEQFF. The CDR3 DNA reads TGCGCCAGCAGCCCCGCGGGACTAGCGGGTAACAATGAGCAGTTCTTC.

The chain joins TRBV3-1 (or the pseudogene TRBV3-2) to TRBJ1-5; D is perhaps TRBD1 (5 bases). The CDR3 is 14 amino acids. CDR1 is LGHDT, CDR2 YNNKEL, per germline (reference sequence). The V and J ends lost 2 bases and 5 bases respectively, with 10 bases between them. This CDR3 is CASSQTGRDQPQHF. The CDR3 region has the DNA TGTGCCAGCAGCCAAACAGGTCGTGATCAGCCCCAGCATTTT.

The V gene is TRBV3-1 (or the pseudogene TRBV3-2), the J gene TRBJ2-1; possible D gene TRBD2, 5 bases. Germline lookup yields CDR1 LGHDT and CDR2 YNNKEL (reference sequence). Deletions cut 6 bases from V and 0 bases from J, with 12 bases between. The CDR3 is made up of 15 amino acids. CDR3 in amino acids: CASSLSGLSYNEQFF. The CDR3 DNA sequence: TGTGCCAGCAGTCTGAGCGGCCTCTCCTACAATGAGCAGTTCTTC.

This rearrangement joins TRBV23-1 to TRBJ2-7; a weak D match, TRBD1 (6 bases). TRBV23-1 is an ORF, with its function uncertain. This CDR3 spans 15 amino acids. V dropped 2 bases and J dropped 5 bases, with 16 bases sitting between them. The CDR3, as DNA: TGCGCCAGCAGTCAACGAGGCAGGGGATTCCACGAGCAGTACTTC. This translates into CASSQRGRGFHEQYF.

The chain carries TRBV7-8 and TRBJ2-7; TRBD2 matches 12 bases. J lost 0 bases, V lost 6 bases, and 3 bases had no gene match. The length of the CDR3 is 15 residues. CDR1 and CDR2 (germline): SGHVS, FQNEAQ. The CDR3 DNA sequence: TGTGCCAGCAGTCGGACTAGCGGGACCTCCTACGAGCAGTACTTC. It encodes CASSRTSGTSYEQYF.

The rearrangement joins TRBV7-2 to TRBJ2-7; D remains ambiguous. Germline V lookup: CDR1 SGHTA, CDR2 FQGNSA. Deletions cut 5 bases from V and 3 bases from J, with 17 bases between. The CDR3 contains 15 residues. The CDR3 region has the DNA TGTGCCAGCAGCCTATGGAGCTTAGCAGACTACGAGCAGTACTTC. As protein: CASSLWSLADYEQYF.

The chain has TRBV10-2 and TRBJ2-6; maybe TRBD1 (5 bases). Germline CDR1 reads WSHSY; CDR2 reads SAAADI. The V and J ends lost 11 bases and 0 bases respectively, with 14 bases between them. The CDR3 has 15 residues. The CDR3 bases are TGCGCCTCAGCGAATAGGGGCTCTGGGGCCAACGTCCTGACTTTC. It translates to CASANRGSGANVLTF.

The chain combines TRBV3-1 (or the pseudogene TRBV3-2) with TRBJ1-1; D perhaps matches TRBD1 (5 bases). CDR1 and CDR2 (germline): LGHDT, YNNKEL (reference sequence). This CDR3 is 14 amino acids long. V shed 1 base and J shed 1 base, with 7 bases lying between them. The CDR3 coding sequence is TGTGCCAGCAGCCAAGCGACAGCGAACACTGAAGCTTTCTTT. It specifies CASSQATANTEAFF.

The rearrangement joins TRBV24-1 to TRBJ2-7; 10 bases align to TRBD1. The CDR3 totals 14 residues. J was trimmed by 3 bases and V by 5 bases; bases with no gene match: 3. CDR1 KGHDR and CDR2 SFDVKD come from the germline V gene. CDR3 sequence: CATSARDRGYEQYF. The CDR3 region has the DNA TGTGCCACCAGTGCGCGGGACAGGGGCTACGAGCAGTACTTC.

The chain has TRBV7-9 and TRBJ2-1; perhaps TRBD1 as D (5 bases). From germline, CDR1 is SEHNR and CDR2 FQNEAQ (reference sequence). The germline V and J ends were trimmed by 2 bases and 4 bases, with 12 bases remaining between them. This CDR3 contains 15 residues. CDR3 bases: TGTGCCAGCAGCTTAAGAGACAGAAGTTACAATGAGCAGTTCTTC. Residues: CASSLRDRSYNEQFF.

The chain employs TRBV18 and TRBJ1-1, with D unclear. V lost 5 bases and J 2 bases, leaving 9 bases between the germline ends. Germline V CDR1 and CDR2: KGHSH, LQKENI. This CDR3 contains 13 residues. In DNA form, the CDR3 reads TGTGCCAGCTCAGCCGGGGTCAACACTGAAGCTTTCTTT. Translated, it gives CASSAGVNTEAFF.

The chain links TRBV25-1 to TRBJ2-7, with TRBD1 matching 7 bases. The V segment lost 10 bases and the J segment 2 bases; nucleotides outside the gene matches: 5. Germline V gene data show CDR1 as MGHDK and CDR2 as SYGVNS. This CDR3 has 12 residues. This chain's CDR3 is CATRTGTYEQYF. For the CDR3, the DNA is TGTGCCACCAGGACAGGAACCTACGAGCAGTACTTC.

This chain connects TRBV27 to TRBJ2-7, with D perhaps TRBD1 (6 bases). The CDR3 contains 13 residues. V lost 8 bases and J lost 0, with 11 bases in between. Germline CDR1 and CDR2: MNHEY and SMNVEV (reference sequence). The CDR3 DNA reads as TGTGCCAGCCAATCGACAGGCTCCTACGAGCAGTACTTC. Residues: CASQSTGSYEQYF.

This clone was observed a handful of times. This rearrangement joins TRBV7-9 to TRBJ1-1; D unclear. Germline V gene lookup returns CDR1 SEHNR and CDR2 FQNEAQ (reference sequence). V lost 3 bases, J lost 0 bases, and 5 bases lay in between. The CDR3 has 13 amino acids. The CDR3 spells CASSFDMNTEAFF. The CDR3, as DNA: TGTGCCAGCAGCTTTGACATGAACACTGAAGCTTTCTTT.

In this sample, this clone turned up a few times. The chain links TRBV5-8 to TRBJ2-2, with D maybe TRBD2 (6 bases). V lost 4 bases to trimming and J lost 7 bases, with 11 bases between them. Germline V gives CDR1 SGHTS, CDR2 YDEGEE. This CDR3 spans 13 amino acids. CDR3 loop: CASSLDYNGELFF. DNA of the CDR3: TGTGCCAGCAGCCTGGACTATAACGGGGAGCTGTTTTTT.

The chain's CDR3 is CASSLPGLANGGTDTQYF. The CDR3 DNA reads as TGCGCCAGCAGCTTACCGGGACTAGCGAATGGTGGCACAGATACGCAGTATTTT. This chain uses TRBV5-1 with TRBJ2-3; 10 bases are shared with TRBD2. This CDR3 has 18 residues. V dropped 2 bases and J dropped 1; count of bases not matched to a gene: 10. Germline V lookup: CDR1 SGHRS, CDR2 YFSETQ.

The gene calls are TRBV24-1 and TRBJ2-3; 13 bases match TRBD2. Germline loops: CDR1 KGHDR, CDR2 SFDVKD. V was pared by 4 bases and J by 6 bases, with 12 bases of the junction left unmatched. The CDR3 loop spans 18 amino acids. The CDR3 region is CATSDATLAGGKSDTQYF. CDR3 DNA: TGTGCCACCAGTGACGCCACACTAGCGGGGGGGAAGTCGGATACGCAGTATTTT.

The V and J genes are TRBV5-8 and TRBJ2-4, with D perhaps TRBD1 (6 bases). With 3 bases removed from V and 1 base from J, the gap between germline ends came to 14 bases. Germline V CDR1 and CDR2: SGHTS, YDEGEE. This CDR3 region has 16 residues. In DNA form, the CDR3 reads TGTGCCAGCAGCTATACAGGGATTTACGCCAAAAACATTCAGTACTTC. Translation: CASSYTGIYAKNIQYF.

The J gene is TRBJ1-3, the V gene TRBV10-3; possible D gene TRBD1, 6 bases. The V gene's germline CDR1 is ENHRY and CDR2 SYGVKD. This CDR3 spans 14 amino acids. Trimming removed 3 bases from V and 2 bases from J, with 8 bases in between. CDR3 residues: CAISEGGAGNTIYF. The CDR3 coding sequence is TGTGCCATCAGTGAAGGGGGTGCTGGAAACACCATATATTTT.

V gene TRBV3-1 (or the pseudogene TRBV3-2) combines with J gene TRBJ1-4, with D possibly being TRBD1 (5 bases). Germline CDR1 and CDR2: LGHDT and YNNKEL (reference sequence). Trimming left V 5 bases short and J 3 bases short, with 13 bases between. This CDR3 is 15 amino acids long. CDR3 sequence reads: CASSAGGTANEKLFF. In nucleotides, the CDR3 is TGTGCCAGCAGCGCCGGTGGGACTGCTAATGAAAAACTGTTTTTT.

This clone was recorded only once. The V and J genes are TRBV6-6 and TRBJ1-6; no clear D. Trimming removed 0 bases at V and 8 bases at J, with 14 bases between. This CDR3 contains 16 residues. Germline values: CDR1 MNHNY, CDR2 SVGAGI (reference sequence). CDR3 DNA sequence: TGTGCCAGCAGTTACTCGACTCGGGCGGGGTATTCACCCCTCCACTTT. Translating gives CASSYSTRAGYSPLHF.

The chain couples TRBV7-7 to TRBJ2-2, with a weak D call TRBD2 (6 bases). The CDR3 covers 16 residues. The germline V gene has CDR1 SSHAT and CDR2 FNYEAQ (reference sequence). V gave up 2 bases and J gave up 4 bases, with 14 bases separating them. CDR3 sequence reads: CASSLMGGEVTGELFF. CDR3 bases: TGTGCCAGCAGCTTAATGGGGGGAGAGGTCACCGGGGAGCTGTTTTTT.

This chain joins TRBV6-1 and TRBJ1-4; TRBD1 agrees at 10 bases. The V gene's germline CDR1 is MNHNS and CDR2 SASEGT. This CDR3 has 16 amino acids. V was pared by 0 bases and J by 8 bases, with 6 bases of the junction left unmatched. In nucleotides, the CDR3 is TGTGCCAGCAGTGAAGCGCGAGGACAGGGGGGCGAAAAACTGTTTTTT. It encodes CASSEARGQGGEKLFF.

The J gene is TRBJ2-4, the V gene TRBV19, with no clear D. The CDR3 contains 14 residues. Between the trimmed V and J ends, which lost 3 bases and 15 bases, there was a span of 21 bases. CDR1 and CDR2 from the germline V gene are LNHDA and SQIVND (reference sequence). DNA for the CDR3: TGTGCCAGTAGTATTGGTCAGGCGTCTGCAACACCGTACTTC. Translation: CASSIGQASATPYF.

The gene calls are TRBV7-9 and TRBJ2-6; maybe TRBD1 (6 bases). The CDR3 runs 18 residues. Deletions cut 5 bases from V and 0 bases from J, with 17 bases between. From germline, CDR1 is SEHNR and CDR2 FQNEAQ (reference sequence). CDR3 nucleotide sequence: TGTGCCAGCAGCCTATTGACAGGTTTAAGCTCTGGGGCCAACGTCCTGACTTTC. Its translation: CASSLLTGLSSGANVLTF.

This chain uses TRBV30 with TRBJ1-4; 7 bases line up with TRBD1. Germline assignment: CDR1 GTSNPN and CDR2 SVGIG (reference sequence). With 3 bases clipped from V and 0 bases from J, the junction kept 4 bases outside the gene matches. This CDR3 comprises 15 residues. In nucleotides, the CDR3 is TGTGCCTGGAGGGGGACAGTAGCAACTAATGAAAAACTGTTTTTT. Translation gives CAWRGTVATNEKLFF. The whole variable domain, filled in from reference TRBV30 and TRBJ1-4, reads SQTIHQWPATLVQPVGSPLSLECTVEGTSNPNLYWYRQAAGRGLQLLFYSVGIGQISSEVPQNLSASRPQDRQFILSSKKLLLSDSGFYLCAWRGTVATNEKLFFGSGTQLSVL.

V and J are TRBV29-1 and TRBJ2-3; possibly TRBD1 for D (5 bases). CDR3 length equals 13 residues. V was cut by 4 bases and J by 3 bases, with 11 bases left in between. Germline lookup yields CDR1 SQVTM and CDR2 ANQGSEA. In nucleotides, the CDR3 is TGCAGCGTTGTGCCCAGGGCGACAGATACGCAGTATTTT. It specifies CSVVPRATDTQYF.